This T cell receptor (beta chain) was captured by sequencing in a study of T cells in Graves' hyperthyroidism and ophthalmopathy. What was amplified from RNA transcripts were TCR beta CDR3 regions. HTBI primers were the set used in a first-round RT-PCR of the TCR CDR3. TCRdb independently ran MiXCR on the multiplex PCR reads; one entry per CDR3 protein. This sample yields hundreds of thousands of distinct CDR3 sequences, of which 14% are seen a single time; about a tenth belongs to the top ten. Comment on this clonotype: Its antigen is still unknown.

Study-wide points: Blood shared most expanded thyroid clonotypes above 0.001.

The sequenced sample was blood. This clonotype originated in a woman in her late teens or twenties with Graves' hyperthyroidism.

The CDR3 region is CASSSAIHPGQDYGYTF. DNA of the CDR3: TGTGCCAGCAGTTCAGCCATTCACCCTGGACAGGACTATGGCTACACCTTC. The genes are TRBV27 and TRBJ1-2; 7 bases match TRBD1. Trimming took 4 bases from V and 3 from J; bases not matched to a gene: 14. The CDR3 is 17 amino acids. Germline CDR1 MNHEY, CDR2 SMNVEV (reference sequence).